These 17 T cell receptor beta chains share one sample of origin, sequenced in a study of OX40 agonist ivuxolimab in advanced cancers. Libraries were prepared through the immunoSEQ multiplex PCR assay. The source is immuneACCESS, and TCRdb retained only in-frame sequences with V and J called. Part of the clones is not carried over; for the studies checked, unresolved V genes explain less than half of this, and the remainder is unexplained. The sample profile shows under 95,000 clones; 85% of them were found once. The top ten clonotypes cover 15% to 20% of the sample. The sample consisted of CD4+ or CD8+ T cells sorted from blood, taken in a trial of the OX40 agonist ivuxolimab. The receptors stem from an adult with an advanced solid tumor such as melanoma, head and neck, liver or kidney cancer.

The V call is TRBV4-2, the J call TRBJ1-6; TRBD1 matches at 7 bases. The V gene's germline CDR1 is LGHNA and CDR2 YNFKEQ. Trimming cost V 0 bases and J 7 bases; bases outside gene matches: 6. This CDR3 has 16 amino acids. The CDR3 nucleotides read TGTGCCAGCAGCCAAGAGGTGGGGACAGCAAATTCACCCCTCCACTTT. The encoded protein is CASSQEVGTANSPLHF.

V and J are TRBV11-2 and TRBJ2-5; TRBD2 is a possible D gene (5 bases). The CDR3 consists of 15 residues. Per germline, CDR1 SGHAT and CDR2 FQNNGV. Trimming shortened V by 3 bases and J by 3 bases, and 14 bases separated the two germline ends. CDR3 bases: TGTGCCAGCAGCTTCAAGAGGGTGAGAGAAGAGACCCAGTACTTC. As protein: CASSFKRVREETQYF.

CDR3 amino acids: CASSADRVYEQYF. The CDR3 DNA is TGTGCCAGCAGCGCCGACAGGGTGTACGAGCAGTACTTC. The genes are TRBV28 and TRBJ2-7; 7 bases are shared with TRBD1. J lost 4 bases, V lost 6 bases, and 6 bases had no gene match. Germline values: CDR1 MDHEN, CDR2 SYDVKM. The CDR3 spans 13 residues.

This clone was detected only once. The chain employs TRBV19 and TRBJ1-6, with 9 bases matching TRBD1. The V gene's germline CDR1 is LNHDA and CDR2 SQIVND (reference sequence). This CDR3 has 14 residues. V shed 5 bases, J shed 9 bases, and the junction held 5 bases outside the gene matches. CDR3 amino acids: CASSPGTGTSPLHF. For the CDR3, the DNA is TGTGCCAGTAGTCCCGGGACAGGGACTTCACCCCTCCACTTT.

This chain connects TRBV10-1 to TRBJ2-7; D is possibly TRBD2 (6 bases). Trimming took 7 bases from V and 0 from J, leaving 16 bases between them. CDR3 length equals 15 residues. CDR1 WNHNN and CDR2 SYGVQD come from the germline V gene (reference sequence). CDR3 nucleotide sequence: TGCGCCAGCACCCAAACGGGGGTTGACTCCTACGAGCAGTACTTC. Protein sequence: CASTQTGVDSYEQYF.

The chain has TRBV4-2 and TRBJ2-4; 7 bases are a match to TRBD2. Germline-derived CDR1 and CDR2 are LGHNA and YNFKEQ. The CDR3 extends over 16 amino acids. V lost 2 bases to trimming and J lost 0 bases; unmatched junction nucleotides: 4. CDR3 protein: CASSQTGGLAKNIQYF. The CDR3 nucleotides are TGTGCCAGCAGCCAAACGGGAGGCTTAGCCAAAAACATTCAGTACTTC.

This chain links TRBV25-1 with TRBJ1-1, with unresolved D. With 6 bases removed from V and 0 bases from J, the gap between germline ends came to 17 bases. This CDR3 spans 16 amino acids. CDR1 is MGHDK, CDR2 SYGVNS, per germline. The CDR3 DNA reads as TGTGCCAGCAGCCCCGGGCCCACTGGTATGAACACTGAAGCTTTCTTT. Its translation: CASSPGPTGMNTEAFF.

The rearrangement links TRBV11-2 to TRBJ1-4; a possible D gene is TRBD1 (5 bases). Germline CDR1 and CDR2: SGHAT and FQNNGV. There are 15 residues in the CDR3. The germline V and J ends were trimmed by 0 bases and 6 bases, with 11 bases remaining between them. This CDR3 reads CASSLDSGKDEKLFF. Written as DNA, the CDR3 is TGTGCCAGCAGCTTAGATTCAGGGAAGGATGAAAAACTGTTTTTT.

The CDR3 protein is CASSFHIQETQYF. The CDR3 DNA sequence: TGTGCCAGCAGCTTCCACATCCAAGAGACCCAGTACTTC. The V call is TRBV5-8, the J call TRBJ2-5; unclear D gene. V was trimmed by 2 bases and J by 1 base, leaving 6 bases between them. This CDR3 region has 13 residues. Germline values: CDR1 SGHTS, CDR2 YDEGEE.

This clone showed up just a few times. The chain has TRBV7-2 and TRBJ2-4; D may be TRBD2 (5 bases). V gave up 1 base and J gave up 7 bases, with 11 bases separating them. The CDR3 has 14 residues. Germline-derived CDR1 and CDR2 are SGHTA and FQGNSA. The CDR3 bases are TGTGCCAGCAGCTTAGTCGGGGATCCGAACATTCAGTACTTC. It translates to CASSLVGDPNIQYF. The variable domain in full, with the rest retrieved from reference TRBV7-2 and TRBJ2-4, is GAGVSQSPSNKVTEKGKDVELRCDPISGHTALYWYRQSLGQGLEFLIYFQGNSAPDKSGLPSDRFSAERTGGSVSTLTIQRTQQEDSAVYLCASSLVGDPNIQYFGAGTRLSVL.

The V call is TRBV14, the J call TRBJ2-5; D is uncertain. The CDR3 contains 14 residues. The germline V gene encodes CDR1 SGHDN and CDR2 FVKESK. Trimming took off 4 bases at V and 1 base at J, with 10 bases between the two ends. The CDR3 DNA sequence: TGTGCCAGCAGCCCACAGATTCGCCAAGAGACCCAGTACTTC. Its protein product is CASSPQIRQETQYF.

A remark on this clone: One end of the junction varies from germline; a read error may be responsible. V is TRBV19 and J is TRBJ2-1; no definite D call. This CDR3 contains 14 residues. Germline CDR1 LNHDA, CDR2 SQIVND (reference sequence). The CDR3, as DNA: TGTGCCAGTAGCATAGTATTCTCCTACAATGAGCAGTTCTTC. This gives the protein CASSIVFSYNEQFF.

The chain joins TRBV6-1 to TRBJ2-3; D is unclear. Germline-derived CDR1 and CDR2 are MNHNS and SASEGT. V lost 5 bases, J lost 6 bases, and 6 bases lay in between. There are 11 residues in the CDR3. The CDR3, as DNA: TGTGCCAGCAGTACGGTGGATACGCAGTATTTT. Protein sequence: CASSTVDTQYF.

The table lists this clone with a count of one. In nucleotides, the CDR3 is TGTGCCAGCAGCTTAGATTTAGGGTCCAGCTCCTACAATGAGCAGTTCTTC. Translation: CASSLDLGSSSYNEQFF. The V gene is TRBV11-2, the J gene TRBJ2-1; no firm D call. V was pared by 0 bases and J by 0 bases, with 12 bases between. The CDR3 sequence is 17 residues long. Germline V gene data show CDR1 as SGHAT and CDR2 as FQNNGV.

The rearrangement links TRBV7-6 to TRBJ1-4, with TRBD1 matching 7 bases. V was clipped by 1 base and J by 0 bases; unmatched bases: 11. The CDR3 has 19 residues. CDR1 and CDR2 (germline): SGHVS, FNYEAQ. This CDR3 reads CASSLVAGTVPSTNEKLFF. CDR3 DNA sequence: TGTGCCAGCAGCTTAGTGGCGGGGACAGTGCCTTCAACTAATGAAAAACTGTTTTTT.

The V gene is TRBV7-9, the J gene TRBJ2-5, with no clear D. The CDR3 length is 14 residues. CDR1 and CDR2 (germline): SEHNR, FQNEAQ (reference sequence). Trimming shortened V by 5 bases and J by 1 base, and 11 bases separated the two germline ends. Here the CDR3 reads CASSLHRSQETQYF. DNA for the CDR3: TGTGCCAGCAGCCTCCACCGGTCCCAAGAGACCCAGTACTTC.

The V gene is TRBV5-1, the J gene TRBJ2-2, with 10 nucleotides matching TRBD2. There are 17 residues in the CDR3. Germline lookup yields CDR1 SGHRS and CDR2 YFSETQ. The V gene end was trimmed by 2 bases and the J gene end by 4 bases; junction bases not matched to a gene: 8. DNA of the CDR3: TGCGCCAGCAGCTTACAGGTAGCGGGAGGAGGCACCGGGGAGCTGTTTTTT. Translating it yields CASSLQVAGGGTGELFF.